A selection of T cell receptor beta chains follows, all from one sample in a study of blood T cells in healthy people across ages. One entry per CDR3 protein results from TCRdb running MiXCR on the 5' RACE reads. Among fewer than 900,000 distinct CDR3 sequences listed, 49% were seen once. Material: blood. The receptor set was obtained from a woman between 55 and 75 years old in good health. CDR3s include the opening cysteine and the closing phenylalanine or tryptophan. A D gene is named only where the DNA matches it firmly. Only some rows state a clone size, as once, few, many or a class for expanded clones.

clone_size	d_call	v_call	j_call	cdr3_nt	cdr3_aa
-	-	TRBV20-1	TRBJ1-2	TGCAGTGCAAAGAGAGGTTACAGGAATTATGGCTACACCTTC	CSAKRGYRNYGYTF
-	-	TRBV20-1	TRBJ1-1	TGCAGTGCCCAATCCGGGAACACTGAAGCTTTCTTT	CSAQSGNTEAFF
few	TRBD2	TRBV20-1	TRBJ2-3	TGCAGTGCGCCTGGACTAGCGGGAGGGGCCACAGATACGCAGTATTTT	CSAPGLAGGATDTQYF
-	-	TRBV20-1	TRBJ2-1	TGCAGTGCTCGATTCTCCCGGGACTCTGCCGGCAATGAGCAGTTCTTC	CSARFSRDSAGNEQFF
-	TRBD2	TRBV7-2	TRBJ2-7	TGTGCCAGCAGCTTAGACGGGACTAGACCCTACAATGAGCAGTACTTC	CASSLDGTRPYNEQYF
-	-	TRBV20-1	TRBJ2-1	TGCAGTGCTAGAGACTGGGGTGAGCAGTTCTTC	CSARDWGEQFF
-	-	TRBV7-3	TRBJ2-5	TGTGCCAGCAGCTTAGGCCAAGGCGGTCGCCAAGAGACCCAGTACTTC	CASSLGQGGRQETQYF
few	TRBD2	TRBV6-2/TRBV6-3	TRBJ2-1	TGTGCCAGCAGTCATAGCCTAGCGGGACTAACCTACAATGAGCAGTTCTTC	CASSHSLAGLTYNEQFF
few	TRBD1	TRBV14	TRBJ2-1	TGTGCCAGCAGCCCGTTAGGGCAGGGGGCCTACAATGAGCAGTTCTTC	CASSPLGQGAYNEQFF
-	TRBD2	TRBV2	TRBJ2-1	TGTGCCAGCAGGGGTGCTCTAGCGGGCTCCTACAATGAGCAGTTCTTC	CASRGALAGSYNEQFF
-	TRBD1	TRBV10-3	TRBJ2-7	TGTGCCATCAGCGGGGGCAGGGGGCTCTACGAGCAGTACTTC	CAISGGRGLYEQYF
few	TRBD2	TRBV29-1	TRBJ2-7	TGCAGCGCTACAAAGGGGACTACCTACGAGCAGTACTTC	CSATKGTTYEQYF
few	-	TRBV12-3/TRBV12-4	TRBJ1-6	TGTGCCAGCAGTGAGGGAGGGTCACCCCTCCACTTT	CASSEGGSPLHF
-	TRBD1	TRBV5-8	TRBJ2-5	TGTGCCAGCAGCTTGGGAACAGGGGAAGGAGAGACCCAGTACTTC	CASSLGTGEGETQYF
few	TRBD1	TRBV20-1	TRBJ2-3	TGCAGTGCTAGAGGGACAGGAAAGATGGTATTTACGCAGTATTTT	CSARGTGKMVFTQYF
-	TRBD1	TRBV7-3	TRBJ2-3	TGTGCCAGCAGCTTAAGGGACAGTGCTGCGTCTAGCACAGATACGCAGTATTTT	CASSLRDSAASSTDTQYF
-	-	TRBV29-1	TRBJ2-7	TGCAGCGTTGTCGGGCAGGTCACCTACGAGCAGTACTTC	CSVVGQVTYEQYF
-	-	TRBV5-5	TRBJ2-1	TGTGCCAGCAGCTTGGCCAGTACGGGTGAGCAGTTCTTC	CASSLASTGEQFF
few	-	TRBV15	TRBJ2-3	TGTGCCACCAGCAGAGCTGGTGACTACTCCACAGATACGCAGTATTTT	CATSRAGDYSTDTQYF
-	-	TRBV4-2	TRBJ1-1	TGTGCCAGCAGCCAAGAGCGAAAACCCTATGGGCCTTTCTTT	CASSQERKPYGPFF
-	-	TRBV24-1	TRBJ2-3	TGTGCCACCAGTGAACACAATATGGAGGGCGATACGCAGTATTTT	CATSEHNMEGDTQYF
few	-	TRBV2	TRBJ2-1	TGTGCCAGCAGTGACCAGACAGGCTATGAGCAGTTCTTC	CASSDQTGYEQFF
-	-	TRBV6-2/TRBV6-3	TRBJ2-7	TGTGCCAGCAGTTACAACGGGCGGGCCGAGCAGTACTTC	CASSYNGRAEQYF
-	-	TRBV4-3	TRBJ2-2	TGCGCCAGCAGCCAAGAGCCCAGCCATGACACCGGGGAGCTGTTTTTT	CASSQEPSHDTGELFF
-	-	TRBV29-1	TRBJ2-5	TGCAGCGTTGAAATACTCCATGAGACCCAGTACTTC	CSVEILHETQYF
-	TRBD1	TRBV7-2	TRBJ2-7	TGTGCCAGCAGCTGGACAGGAGTCGACGAGCAGTACTTC	CASSWTGVDEQYF
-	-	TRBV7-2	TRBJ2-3	TGTGCCAGCAGCGCTATCGTTACGCAGTATTTT	CASSAIVTQYF
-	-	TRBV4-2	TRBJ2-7	TGTGCCAGCAGCCAAGATTCGGCCCTGACATACAATGAGCAGTACTTC	CASSQDSALTYNEQYF
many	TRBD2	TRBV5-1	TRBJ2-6	TGTGCCAGCAGCGGGAGCTCTGGGGCCAACGTCCTGACTTTC	CASSGSSGANVLTF
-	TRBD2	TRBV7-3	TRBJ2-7	TGTGCCAGCAGCCCACAAGCGGGATCCTACAATGAGCAGTACTTC	CASSPQAGSYNEQYF
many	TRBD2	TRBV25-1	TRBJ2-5	TGTGCCAGCAGCCATACTAGCGGGGGGTCTTACAATGAGCAGTACTTC	CASSHTSGGSYNEQYF
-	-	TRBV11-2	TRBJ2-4	TGTGCCAGCAGATACCACAGGGACGTCAAAAACATTCAGTACTTC	CASRYHRDVKNIQYF
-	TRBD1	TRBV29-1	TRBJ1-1	TGCAGCGTACACCGACAGGGTAAGGACACTGAAGCTTTCTTT	CSVHRQGKDTEAFF
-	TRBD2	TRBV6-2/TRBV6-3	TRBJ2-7	TGTGCCAGCAGTTTTGAGACTAGCGGGAGGAGGAGGAACGAGCAGTACTTC	CASSFETSGRRRNEQYF
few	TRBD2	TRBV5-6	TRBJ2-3	TGTGCCAGCAGCCCCCAAGGGTACGGGAGGAAGGCCACAGATACGCAGTATTTT	CASSPQGYGRKATDTQYF
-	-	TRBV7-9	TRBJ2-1	TGTGCCAGCAGCTTATCCGGGACATTAGGGAATGAGCAGTTCTTC	CASSLSGTLGNEQFF
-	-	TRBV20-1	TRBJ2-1	TGCAGTGCTAAGCGGGAGACAGGGGCCTACAATGAGCAGTTCTTC	CSAKRETGAYNEQFF
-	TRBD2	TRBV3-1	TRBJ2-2	TGTGCCAGCAGCCAAGCGACTAGCGGGAGGGCCGGGGAGCTGTTTTTT	CASSQATSGRAGELFF
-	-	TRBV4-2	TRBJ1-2	TGTGCCAGCAGCCAACCAGTGACAGTCTATGGCTACACCTTC	CASSQPVTVYGYTF
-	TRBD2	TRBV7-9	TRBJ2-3	TGTGCCAGCAGCCGAGAGGGACTAGCGGAATACACAGATACGCAGTATTTT	CASSREGLAEYTDTQYF
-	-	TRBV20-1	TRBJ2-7	TGCAGTGCTAGAATACCCGGACTAAGCTCCTACGAGCAGTACTTC	CSARIPGLSSYEQYF
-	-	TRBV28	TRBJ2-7	TGTGCCAGCAGTTCTTACACCCATCCAGCAGGAGAGCAGTACTTC	CASSSYTHPAGEQYF
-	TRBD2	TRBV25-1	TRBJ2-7	TGTGCCAGCAGTACACTAGCGGGCAATGAGCAGTACTTC	CASSTLAGNEQYF
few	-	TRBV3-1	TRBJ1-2	TGTGCCAGCAGCCAAGAGGGGCCGGACTATGGCTACACCTTC	CASSQEGPDYGYTF
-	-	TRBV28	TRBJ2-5	TGTGCCAGCAGACTTGGCCGAGAGACCCAGTACTTC	CASRLGRETQYF
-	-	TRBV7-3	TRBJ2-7	TGTGCCAGCAGCTTGGGGCCGGACAGAACAATCTACGAGCAGTACTTC	CASSLGPDRTIYEQYF
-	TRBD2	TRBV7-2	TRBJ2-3	TGTGCCAGCAGCTTAAGGCGGGAGCGCACAGATACGCAGTATTTT	CASSLRRERTDTQYF
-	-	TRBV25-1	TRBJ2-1	TGTGCCAGCAGTGAATATAGGGCCTCAATCCAAGAGACCCAGTTCTTC	CASSEYRASIQETQFF
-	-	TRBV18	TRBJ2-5	TGTGCCAGCTCACAGGGCCCGGCAGAGACCCAGTACTTC	CASSQGPAETQYF
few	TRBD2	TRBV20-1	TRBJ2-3	TGCAGTGCTAGATCACTCCTAGCGGGAGGACCCACAGATACGCAGTATTTT	CSARSLLAGGPTDTQYF
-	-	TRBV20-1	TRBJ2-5	TGCAGTGCTAGAAATTCGGCGGGTGGGGAGACCCAGTACTTC	CSARNSAGGETQYF
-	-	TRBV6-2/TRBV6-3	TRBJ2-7	TGTGCCACCAAACCGACTAGATACGAGCAGTACTTC	CATKPTRYEQYF